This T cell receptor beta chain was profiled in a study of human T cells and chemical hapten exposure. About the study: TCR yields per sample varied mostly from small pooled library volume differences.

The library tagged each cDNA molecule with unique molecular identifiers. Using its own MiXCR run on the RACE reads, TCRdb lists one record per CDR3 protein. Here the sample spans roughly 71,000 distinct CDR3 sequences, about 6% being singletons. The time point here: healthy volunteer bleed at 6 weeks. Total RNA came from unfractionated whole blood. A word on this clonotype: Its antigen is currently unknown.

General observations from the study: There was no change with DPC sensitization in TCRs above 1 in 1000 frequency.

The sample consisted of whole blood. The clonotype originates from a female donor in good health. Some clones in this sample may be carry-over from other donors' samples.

Written as DNA, the CDR3 is TGTGCCAGCAGTAATACCGGACAGCACACAGATACGCAGTATTTT. Protein: CASSNTGQHTDTQYF. The chain employs TRBV7-9 and TRBJ2-3, with D possibly matching TRBD1 (6 bases). Germline V gene lookup returns CDR1 SEHNR and CDR2 FQNEAQ (reference sequence). Trimming took 6 bases from V and 2 from J, leaving 15 bases between them. The CDR3 length is 15 residues.